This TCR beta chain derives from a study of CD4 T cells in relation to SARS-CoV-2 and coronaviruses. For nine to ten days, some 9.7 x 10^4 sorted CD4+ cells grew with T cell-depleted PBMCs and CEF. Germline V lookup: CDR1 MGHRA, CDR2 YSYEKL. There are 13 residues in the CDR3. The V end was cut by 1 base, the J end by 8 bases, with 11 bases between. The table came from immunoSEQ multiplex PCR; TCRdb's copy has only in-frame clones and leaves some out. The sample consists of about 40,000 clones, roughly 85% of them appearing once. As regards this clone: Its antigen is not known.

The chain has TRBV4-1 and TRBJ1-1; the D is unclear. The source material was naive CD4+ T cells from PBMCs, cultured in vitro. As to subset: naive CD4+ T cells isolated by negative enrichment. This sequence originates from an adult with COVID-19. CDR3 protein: CASSQAWQEEAFF. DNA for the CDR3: TGCGCCAGCAGCCAAGCGTGGCAGGAAGAAGCTTTCTTT.